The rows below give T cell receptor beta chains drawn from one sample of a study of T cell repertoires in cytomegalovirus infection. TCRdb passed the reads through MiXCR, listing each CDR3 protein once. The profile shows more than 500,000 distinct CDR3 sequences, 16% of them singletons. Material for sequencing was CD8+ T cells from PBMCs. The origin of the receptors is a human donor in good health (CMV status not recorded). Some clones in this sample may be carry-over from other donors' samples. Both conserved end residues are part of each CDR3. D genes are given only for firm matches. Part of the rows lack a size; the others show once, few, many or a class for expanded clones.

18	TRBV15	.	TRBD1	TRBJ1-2	TGTGCCACCAGCAGACTAACGGGACAGGCCCCTCCTAACTATGGCTACACCTTC	CATSRLTGQAPPNYGYTF
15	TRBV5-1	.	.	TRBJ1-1	TGCGCCAGCAGCTTGGCCAAAGGGGTGGACACTGAAGCTTTCTTT	CASSLAKGVDTEAFF
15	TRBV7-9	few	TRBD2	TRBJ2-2	TGTGCCAGCAGCTTAGGGACTAGCCTATCCGGGGAGCTGTTTTTT	CASSLGTSLSGELFF
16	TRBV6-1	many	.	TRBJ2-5	TGTGCCAGCAGCCAGTTTCATGGGGACACGGATGGGACCCAGTACTTC	CASSQFHGDTDGTQYF
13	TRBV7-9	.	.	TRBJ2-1	TGTGCCAGCAGCTTCGGTGGGGACAATGTGCAGTTCTTC	CASSFGGDNVQFF
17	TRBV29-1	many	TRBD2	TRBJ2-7	TGCAGCGTTGAACTGACTAGCGGGAGGGCCTCGCCCTACGAGCAGTACTTC	CSVELTSGRASPYEQYF
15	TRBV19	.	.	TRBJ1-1	TGTGCCAGCAATTGGGGGGCTCGGGTGAACACTGAAGCTTTCTTT	CASNWGARVNTEAFF
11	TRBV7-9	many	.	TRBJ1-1	TGTGCCAGCGCTTTAAGCCCTGAAGCTTTCTTT	CASALSPEAFF
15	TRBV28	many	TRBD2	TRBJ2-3	TGTGCCAGCGGCCCGACTAGCGGGAGTTCAGATACGCAGTATTTT	CASGPTSGSSDTQYF
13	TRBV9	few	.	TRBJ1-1	TGTGCCAGCAGCGTCGGAACTCTTACTGAAGCTTTCTTT	CASSVGTLTEAFF
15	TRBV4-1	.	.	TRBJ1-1	TGCGCCAGCAGCCCACGGACAGCGTTGAACACTGAAGCTTTCTTT	CASSPRTALNTEAFF
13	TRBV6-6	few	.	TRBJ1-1	TGTGCCAGCAGTTACCGCAGGGAGGGTGAAGCTTTCTTT	CASSYRREGEAFF
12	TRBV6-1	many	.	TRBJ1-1	TGTGCCAGCACGGAGGATTGGGCTGAAGCTTTCTTT	CASTEDWAEAFF
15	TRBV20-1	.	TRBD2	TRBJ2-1	TGCAGTGCTAGAGATACCTGGGGGGAGGGGAATGAGCAGTTCTTC	CSARDTWGEGNEQFF
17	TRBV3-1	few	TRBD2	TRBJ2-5	TGTGCCAGCAGCCCGGGACTAGCGGGAGCTGGCCAAGAGACCCAGTACTTC	CASSPGLAGAGQETQYF
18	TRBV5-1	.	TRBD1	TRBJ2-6	TGCGCCACGAAGAATCCGGGACAGTTCCTCTCTGGGGCCAACGTCCTGACTTTC	CATKNPGQFLSGANVLTF
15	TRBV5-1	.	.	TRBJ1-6	TGCGCCAGCAGCTTGGACGGGGCGACTAATTCACCCCTCCACTTT	CASSLDGATNSPLHF
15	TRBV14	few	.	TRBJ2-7	TGTGCCAGCAGCCCATGGGAAGGGCCGCCGTACGAGCAGTACTTC	CASSPWEGPPYEQYF
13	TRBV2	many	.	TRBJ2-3	TGTGCCAGCTGGCGAACTGGCACAGATACGCAGTATTTT	CASWRTGTDTQYF
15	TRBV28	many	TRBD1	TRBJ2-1	TGTGCCAGCAGTCCAACCGGGACAGGGTACCATGAGCAGTTCTTC	CASSPTGTGYHEQFF
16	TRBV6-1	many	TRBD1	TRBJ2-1	TGTGCCAGCAGTGAGACCCGCACAGGGGGCCACAATGAGCAGTTCTTC	CASSETRTGGHNEQFF
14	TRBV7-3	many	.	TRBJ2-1	TGTGCCTCACAACTGGACCAATTGAAGAATGAGCAGTTCTTC	CASQLDQLKNEQFF
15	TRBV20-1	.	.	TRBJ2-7	TGCAGTGCTAGAGATCTGAGGTTGGGTACCTACGAGCAGTACTTC	CSARDLRLGTYEQYF
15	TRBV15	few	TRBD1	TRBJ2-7	TGTGCCACCAGCCCTGGGACAGTCCGGGGCTACGAGCAGTACTTC	CATSPGTVRGYEQYF
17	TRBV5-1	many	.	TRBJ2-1	TGCGCCAGCAGCTTTGCCCCCTTTCGGGAGAGGGACAATGAGCAGTTCTTC	CASSFAPFRERDNEQFF
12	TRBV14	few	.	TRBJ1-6	TGTGCCAGCAGTGACAGATATTCACCCCTCCACTTT	CASSDRYSPLHF
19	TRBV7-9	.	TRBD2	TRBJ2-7	TGTGCCAGCAGCCATCCGGGACTAGCGGGACCTGTTAGCTCCTACGAGCAGTACTTC	CASSHPGLAGPVSSYEQYF
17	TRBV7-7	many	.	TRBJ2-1	TGTGCCAGCAGCCCTAGTCATGGACCCAGCTCCTACAATGAGCAGTTCTTC	CASSPSHGPSSYNEQFF
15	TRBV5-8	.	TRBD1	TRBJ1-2	TGTGCCAGCAGCTTGCCCCGGGACAGGCTCTATGGCTACACCTTC	CASSLPRDRLYGYTF
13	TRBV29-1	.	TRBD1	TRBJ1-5	TGCAGCGTTAGGCAGGGGGCTCAGCAGCCCCAGCATTTT	CSVRQGAQQPQHF
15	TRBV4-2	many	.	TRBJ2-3	TGTGCCAGCAGCCAAGCAGGGAGTTTCACAGATACGCAGTATTTT	CASSQAGSFTDTQYF
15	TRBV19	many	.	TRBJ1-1	TGTGCCAGTAGTAACCGGGACGGTTTGAACACTGAAGCTTTCTTT	CASSNRDGLNTEAFF
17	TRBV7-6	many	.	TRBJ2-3	TGTGCCAGCAGCACCACCGGAACTAGCATTGGGGGAGATACGCAGTATTTT	CASSTTGTSIGGDTQYF
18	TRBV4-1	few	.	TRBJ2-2	TGCGCCAGCAGCCAAAGGGGCGTGAATCAGATAAACACCGGGGAGCTGTTTTTT	CASSQRGVNQINTGELFF
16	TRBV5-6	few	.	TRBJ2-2	TGTGCCAGCAGCCAATGGGGCAGGGGGAACACCGGGGAGCTGTTTTTT	CASSQWGRGNTGELFF
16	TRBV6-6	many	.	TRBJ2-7	TGTGCCAGCAGTTACTCCCCTGACACGAGCTCCTACGAGCAGTACTTC	CASSYSPDTSSYEQYF
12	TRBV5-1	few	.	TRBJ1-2	TGCGCCAGCAGAGGAGACTTAAGGGGCTACACCTTC	CASRGDLRGYTF
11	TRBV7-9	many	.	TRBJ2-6	TGTGCCTCCTACGGGGCCAACGTCCTGACTTTC	CASYGANVLTF
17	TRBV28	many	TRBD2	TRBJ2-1	TGTGCCAGCAGTTTAGAGGTTGCTAGCGGTAACTACAATGAGCAGTTCTTC	CASSLEVASGNYNEQFF
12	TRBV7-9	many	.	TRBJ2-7	TGTGCCAGCAGCTTGAGGGTCCACGAGCAGTACTTC	CASSLRVHEQYF
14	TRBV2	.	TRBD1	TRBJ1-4	TGTGCCAGCATCGGACAGGACGCTAATGAAAAACTGTTTTTT	CASIGQDANEKLFF
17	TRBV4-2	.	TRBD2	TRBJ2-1	TGTGCCAGCAGCCAAGGGCTAGCGGGGAGCTCCTACAATGAGCAGTTCTTC	CASSQGLAGSSYNEQFF
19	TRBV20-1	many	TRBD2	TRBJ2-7	TGCAGTGCTAGATTTTATGGGAAACTAGCGGGAGGGTGGTCATACGAGCAGTACTTC	CSARFYGKLAGGWSYEQYF
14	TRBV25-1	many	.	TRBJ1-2	TGTGCCAGCAGTGAATCAGAGACAGTTTATGGCTACACCTTC	CASSESETVYGYTF
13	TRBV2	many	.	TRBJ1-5	TGTGCCAGCAGAGAAGGTTACGATCAGCCCCAGCATTTT	CASREGYDQPQHF
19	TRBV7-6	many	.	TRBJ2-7	TGTGCCAGCAGCGATAGGGGGGACAACCACTATTCCAGCTCCTACGAGCAGTACTTC	CASSDRGDNHYSSSYEQYF
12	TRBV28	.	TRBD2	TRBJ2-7	TGTGCCAGCAGTTTCGGCCAGCGGGAGGCGTACTTC	CASSFGQREAYF
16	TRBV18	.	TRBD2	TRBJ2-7	TGTGCCAGCTCACCACCACGGCGGGAGGGCGGCCACGAGCAGTACTTC	CASSPPRREGGHEQYF
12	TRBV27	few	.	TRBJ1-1	TGTGCCAGCAGTTCCCGGAGGACTGAAGCTTTCTTT	CASSSRRTEAFF